Shown below are 25 T cell receptor beta chains from a single sample sequenced in a study of regulatory T cells in long-lasting Graves disease. Arm-PCR of CDR3 regions and iRepertoire HTBI primers were used to build TCR beta libraries. Each CDR3 protein is one row after TCRdb ran MiXCR on the multiplex PCR reads. The table includes about 660,000 distinct CDR3 sequences, 30% detected once. Time point here: persistent/refractory GD, antithyroid drugs over 5 years with positive TRAb. PBMCs provided the RNA from which the TCR library was made. The sequencing here drew on peripheral blood mononuclear cells (PBMCs), taken when the disease was refractory, from a patient treated with antithyroid drugs. These receptors were collected from a female donor with Graves disease.

The J gene is TRBJ2-3, the V gene TRBV7-3; 9 nucleotides align to TRBD2. The V gene's germline CDR1 is SGHTA and CDR2 FQGTGA. CDR3 length: 17 amino acids. V shed 0 bases, J shed 2 bases, and the junction held 6 bases outside the gene matches. The CDR3 is CASSLTRTSVNTDTQYF. CDR3 nucleotides: TGTGCCAGCAGCTTAACTCGGACTAGCGTAAACACAGATACGCAGTATTTT.

This clonotype was seen only once. A read error is likely, as this CDR3 ends without the conserved phenylalanine or tryptophan. The gene calls are TRBV12-3 or TRBV12-4 and TRBJ2-5, with a tentative D call TRBD2 (5 bases). The CDR3 loop spans 12 amino acids. V shed 4 bases and J shed 4 bases, with 7 bases lying between them. For the CDR3, the DNA is TGTGCCAGCAGTTACGCGGGAGAGACCCAGTACCTC. This sequence encodes CASSYAGETQYL.

This clonotype was seen once. The V and J genes are TRBV27 and TRBJ2-1; D tentatively reads TRBD1 or TRBD2 (5 bases each). The V end lost 9 bases, the J end lost 7 bases, and 13 bases lay between the germline ends. Germline V lookup: CDR1 MNHEY, CDR2 SMNVEV (reference sequence). This CDR3 is built from 12 residues. The CDR3 region is CASRDGLNEQFF. Written as DNA, the CDR3 is TGTGCCAGTCGGGACGGCCTAAATGAGCAGTTCTTC.

The chain has TRBV27 and TRBJ2-7; D remains unclear. The V end lost 2 bases, the J end lost 0 bases, and 11 bases lay between the germline ends. The germline V gene encodes CDR1 MNHEY and CDR2 SMNVEV (reference sequence). The CDR3 runs to 15 residues. Here the CDR3 DNA reads TGTGCCAGCAGTTTAAAACCACATTCCTCCTACGAGCAGTACTTC. Its translation is CASSLKPHSSYEQYF.

About this clonotype itself: A clone one base away is much larger, so this may be a read error. The V gene is TRBV12-5, the J gene TRBJ2-5; the D call may be TRBD1 or TRBD2 (6 bases each). Germline V gene sequence: CDR1 LGHNT, CDR2 FRNRAP. The CDR3 has 15 residues. V was clipped by 3 bases and J by 7 bases, with 18 bases between them. The CDR3 sequence is CASGFSVGGGGTQYF. The CDR3 region has the DNA TGTGCTAGTGGTTTTTCGGTTGGCGGAGGGGGGACCCAGTACTTC. The variable domain in full, completed from reference TRBV12-5 and TRBJ2-5, reads DARVTQTPRHKVTEMGQEVTMRCQPILGHNTVFWYRQTMMQGLELLAYFRNRAPLDDSGMPKDRFSAEMPDATLATLKIQPSEPRDSAVYFCASGFSVGGGGTQYFGPGTRLLVL.

There are a few counts of this clonotype. V usage is TRBV6-1 and J usage is TRBJ1-5; 9 bases match TRBD1. The V gene's germline CDR1 is MNHNS and CDR2 SASEGT. The CDR3 sequence is 16 residues long. V lost 5 bases and J lost 3; bases outside the gene matches: 8. The CDR3 nucleotides are TGTGCCAGCAGTACGAACAGGGGGCTCTTCAATCAGCCCCAGCATTTT. This encodes CASSTNRGLFNQPQHF.

This chain connects TRBV12-3 or TRBV12-4 to TRBJ2-7; unclear D gene. The length of the CDR3 is 12 residues. Trimming shortened V by 2 bases and J by 8 bases, and 10 bases separated the two germline ends. CDR3 residues: CASSLYGPQQYF. Written as DNA, the CDR3 is TGTGCCAGCAGTTTATACGGACCGCAGCAGTACTTC.

The V call is TRBV19, the J call TRBJ1-1; TRBD1 matches at 7 bases. Trimming cost V 10 bases and J 1 base; bases outside gene matches: 6. The germline V gene encodes CDR1 LNHDA and CDR2 SQIVND (reference sequence). The CDR3 contains 13 residues. CDR3 protein: CATLGQTNTEAFF. Written as DNA, the CDR3 is TGTGCCACCTTGGGACAGACGAACACTGAAGCTTTCTTT.

A word on this clonotype: With a much larger clone just one base away, this may be a read error. The chain joins TRBV2 to TRBJ1-1; TRBD1 aligns across 8 bases. There are 13 residues in the CDR3. With V trimmed by 7 bases and J by 7 bases, 8 bases remained unmatched. CDR1 and CDR2 from the germline V gene are SNHLY and FYNNEI. CDR3 coding DNA: TGTGCCAGCATACAGGGGGTGGGCATTGAAGCTTTCTTT. Its translation: CASIQGVGIEAFF.

The chain employs TRBV6-2 or TRBV6-3 and TRBJ1-2; maybe TRBD1 (5 bases). The V gene lost 6 bases and the J gene lost 4 bases, with 21 bases spanning the gap. Germline CDR1 MNHEY, CDR2 SVGEGT. The CDR3 contains 16 residues. CDR3 DNA sequence: TGTGCCAGCAGACCCCGTGGGGGAGCGGGTTCCTATGGCTACACCTTC. Protein sequence: CASRPRGGAGSYGYTF.

Turning to this clonotype: A much larger clone sits a single nucleotide away, making a read error possible. V usage is TRBV30 and J usage is TRBJ1-2, with D perhaps matching TRBD1 (5 bases). CDR1 and CDR2 (germline): GTSNPN, SVGIG (reference sequence). V was clipped by 5 bases and J by 4 bases, with 14 bases between them. The CDR3 has 13 amino acids. DNA for the CDR3: TGTGCCTGGGGTGACTCAGGGTTCTATGGCTACACCTTC. Protein: CAWGDSGFYGYTF.

With regard to this clonotype: A much larger clone differs by one base, so this may be a read error. V is TRBV30 and J is TRBJ1-1; D remains unclear. CDR1 is GTSNPN, CDR2 SVGIG, per germline (reference sequence). V lost 5 bases and J 1 base, leaving 8 bases between the germline ends. This CDR3 spans 12 amino acids. CDR3 bases: TGTGCCTGGGGCCCGGGGAACACTGAAGCTTTCTTT. Its translation is CAWGPGNTEAFF.

The V call is TRBV3-1, the J call TRBJ2-7; 9 nucleotides agree with TRBD1. The CDR3 extends over 15 amino acids. Germline V gene lookup returns CDR1 LGHDT and CDR2 YNNKEL (reference sequence). V shed 2 bases, J shed 5 bases, and the junction held 7 bases outside the gene matches. CDR3 DNA sequence: TGTGCCAGCAGCCAACAAAGACAGGGGGTCCACGAGCAGTACTTC. Its protein product is CASSQQRQGVHEQYF.

This clonotype was observed many times. This sequence joins TRBV10-3 and TRBJ1-1; 8 bases align to TRBD1. CDR3 length: 14 amino acids. J was trimmed by 4 bases and V by 6 bases; bases with no gene match: 7. Germline lookup yields CDR1 ENHRY and CDR2 SYGVKD. In DNA, the CDR3 is TGTGCCATCAGGCCAGGGGGCTCGGCCACTGAAGCTTTCTTT. Translation gives CAIRPGGSATEAFF.

V and J are TRBV30 and TRBJ1-2; no clear D gene. V was trimmed by 1 base and J by 8 bases, leaving 14 bases between them. The CDR3 loop spans 13 amino acids. Germline V gene lookup returns CDR1 GTSNPN and CDR2 SVGIG (reference sequence). In DNA, the CDR3 is TGTGCCTGGAGTGGAGGTGGGGAGGAAGGCTACACCTTC. Its protein is CAWSGGGEEGYTF.

This clonotype was detected ten times or more. This chain joins TRBV27 and TRBJ1-2; D is unclear. The germline CDR1 and CDR2 sequences are MNHEY and SMNVEV (reference sequence). V lost 11 bases and J 2 bases, leaving 9 bases between the germline ends. The CDR3 has 11 amino acids. The CDR3 sequence: CAAGGNYGYTF. The CDR3, as DNA: TGTGCCGCTGGCGGGAACTATGGCTACACCTTC.

This clonotype showed up just a few times. The rearrangement uses TRBV28 and TRBJ2-7, with D possibly being TRBD1 (5 bases). Trimming took off 3 bases at V and 6 bases at J, with 6 bases between the two ends. The germline V gene has CDR1 MDHEN and CDR2 SYDVKM. The CDR3 covers 11 residues. The CDR3 is CASSFDSEQYF. The CDR3 DNA reads TGTGCCAGCAGTTTTGACAGCGAGCAGTACTTC. Complete variable domain (other parts from reference TRBV28 and TRBJ2-7): DVKVTQSSRYLVKRTGEKVFLECVQDMDHENMFWYRQDPGLGLRLIYFSYDVKMKEKGDIPEGYSVSREKKERFSLILESASTNQTSMYLCASSFDSEQYFGPGTRLTVT.

This clonotype has a handful of counts. V and J are TRBV7-3 and TRBJ1-5, with TRBD1 identical over 7 bases. The CDR3 is 14 amino acids. The junction had 8 bases not matched to a gene; V was cut back by 7 bases and J by 5 bases. Germline V gene data show CDR1 as SGHTA and CDR2 as FQGTGA. This chain's CDR3 is CASTQTGRDQPQHF. The CDR3 DNA follows: TGTGCCAGCACCCAGACAGGGAGGGATCAGCCCCAGCATTTT.

The V gene is TRBV30, the J gene TRBJ1-2, with TRBD1 as a possible D gene (6 bases). The V and J ends lost 2 bases and 4 bases respectively, with 14 bases between them. The CDR3 is made up of 14 amino acids. Germline loops: CDR1 GTSNPN, CDR2 SVGIG (reference sequence). Here the CDR3 reads CAWSIGGAGYGYTF. The CDR3 DNA sequence: TGTGCCTGGAGTATCGGGGGCGCAGGCTATGGCTACACCTTC.

The J gene is TRBJ2-2, the V gene TRBV5-1; D is possibly TRBD1 (5 bases). The CDR3 covers 15 residues. CDR1 is SGHRS, CDR2 YFSETQ, per germline. Trimming removed 2 bases from V and 7 bases from J, with 15 bases in between. The chain's CDR3 is CASSFAGFSSGELFF. The CDR3 DNA follows: TGCGCCAGCAGCTTCGCAGGGTTTTCGAGCGGGGAGCTGTTTTTT. Using reference TRBV5-1 and TRBJ2-2 for the parts outside the CDR3, the full variable domain is KAGVTQTPRYLIKTRGQQVTLSCSPISGHRSVSWYQQTPGQGLQFLFEYFSETQRNKGNFPGRFSGRQFSNSRSEMNVSTLELGDSALYLCASSFAGFSSGELFFGEGSRLTVL.

This clonotype was seen a few times. The J gene is TRBJ1-1, the V gene TRBV6-1, with a tentative D call TRBD1 (6 bases). This CDR3 is built from 13 residues. The V and J ends lost 4 bases and 10 bases respectively, with 16 bases between them. Germline values: CDR1 MNHNS, CDR2 SASEGT. DNA for the CDR3: TGTGCCAGCAGTGTGGGGGGGCCCAGGACAGCTTTCTTT. This codes for CASSVGGPRTAFF.

Ten or more counts support this clonotype. The chain carries TRBV12-3 or TRBV12-4 and TRBJ2-7; possibly TRBD2 for D (6 bases). The CDR3 runs to 14 residues. The V and J ends lost 2 bases and 2 bases respectively, with 10 bases between them. CDR3 amino acids: CASSLSGGPYEQYF. The CDR3 nucleotides read TGTGCCAGCAGTTTATCCGGGGGACCCTACGAGCAGTACTTC.

This chain joins TRBV29-1 and TRBJ2-6, with D unclear. Per the germline V gene, CDR1 is SQVTM and CDR2 is ANQGSEA. The CDR3 runs to 14 residues. Between the trimmed V and J ends, which lost 6 bases and 0 bases, there was a span of 9 bases. CDR3 loop: CSVGESSGANVLTF. In nucleotides, the CDR3 is TGCAGCGTCGGAGAGAGCTCTGGGGCCAACGTCCTGACTTTC. Full variable domain (missing parts from reference TRBV29-1 and TRBJ2-6): SAVISQKPSRDICQRGTSLTIQCQVDSQVTMMFWYRQQPGQSLTLIATANQGSEATYESGFVIDKFPISRPNLTFSTLTVSNMSPEDSSIYLCSVGESSGANVLTFGAGSRLTVL.

This clonotype was observed a few times. The V and J genes are TRBV2 and TRBJ1-2, with 7 bases aligning to TRBD1. The J segment lost 1 base and the V segment lost 6 bases, leaving 8 bases of the junction unmatched. Per the germline V gene, CDR1 is SNHLY and CDR2 is FYNNEI. There are 15 residues in the CDR3. Here the CDR3 DNA reads TGTGCCAGCAGGACCGGGACAGAGATTAACTATGGCTACACCTTC. Its protein product is CASRTGTEINYGYTF.

The chain couples TRBV5-4 to TRBJ2-7, with 12 bases aligning to TRBD2. The V gene end was trimmed by 4 bases and the J gene end by 5 bases; junction bases not matched to a gene: 10. The CDR3 sequence is 16 residues long. The germline CDR1 and CDR2 sequences are SGHNT and YYREEE (reference sequence). Here the CDR3 DNA reads TGTGCCAGCAGCGGGTTACTAGCGGGAGGTGTTGACGAGCAGTACTTC. Translating it yields CASSGLLAGGVDEQYF.